This T cell receptor beta chain originates from a study of PD-1 blockade in classical Hodgkin lymphoma. Regarding the study as a whole: Relapsed/refractory patients reportedly had lower baseline diversity than newly diagnosed patients. Before treatment, complete responders showed about the same diversity as newly diagnosed patients.

Trimming removed 1 base from V and 8 bases from J, with 14 bases in between. The CDR3 runs to 14 residues. Germline lookup yields CDR1 SGHAT and CDR2 FQNNGV. Profiled with immunoSEQ multiplex PCR; TCRdb holds only in-frame clones, not every one. The repertoire consists of about 150,000 clones, with nearly 80% occurring once and the leading ten covering about 9.3%. Comment on this clone: The target antigen is unknown.

Relapse was seen in all patients after autologous stem cell transplantation, and brentuximab vedotin exposure was variable. Patients' outcomes at their best amounted to complete response, partial response or progressive disease. The chain joins TRBV11-2 to TRBJ1-2, with D possibly being TRBD1 (6 bases). The origin of this receptor is a human donor with classical Hodgkin lymphoma. The sample in question was peripheral blood mononuclear cells (PBMCs), obtained before the second cycle of nivolumab. DNA for the CDR3: TGTGCCAGCAGCTTAGTTTCCCAGGGGTTCGGCTACACCTTC. Translated: CASSLVSQGFGYTF.